Reported below is one T cell receptor beta chain. Its antigen remains unknown. Germline values: CDR1 MDHEN, CDR2 SYDVKM. CDR3 size: 13 residues. Trimming removed 7 bases at V and 4 bases at J, with 11 bases between. This sample was included in a study of T-cell reconstitution after alpha-beta-depleted transplantation in children. Broader study findings: For some patients, TCRbeta diversity was high at day 60 because of recipient T cells and thymic progenitors that survived. The origin of alpha-beta T cells about two months after transplant was reportedly several hundred expanded graft clones.

This sample's TCRbeta library carried unique molecular identifier barcodes. One entry per CDR3 protein, called by TCRdb with MiXCR from the PCR reads. The sample includes just under 350,000 distinct CDR3 sequences, 15% to 20% of them seen just once. The chain links TRBV28 to TRBJ2-4; TRBD1 or TRBD2 may be the D gene (6 bases each). The clonotype comes from a male patient aged 2-15 years who had a stem cell transplant for acute lymphoblastic leukemia, so the T cells may come from the graft donor. The sequenced sample was PBMCs, mostly from graft donor cells, obtained 360 days after TCRalphabeta/CD19-depleted stem cell transplant. The CDR3 region is CASMGGWKNIQYF. CDR3 DNA sequence: TGTGCCAGCATGGGGGGCTGGAAAAACATTCAGTACTTC.